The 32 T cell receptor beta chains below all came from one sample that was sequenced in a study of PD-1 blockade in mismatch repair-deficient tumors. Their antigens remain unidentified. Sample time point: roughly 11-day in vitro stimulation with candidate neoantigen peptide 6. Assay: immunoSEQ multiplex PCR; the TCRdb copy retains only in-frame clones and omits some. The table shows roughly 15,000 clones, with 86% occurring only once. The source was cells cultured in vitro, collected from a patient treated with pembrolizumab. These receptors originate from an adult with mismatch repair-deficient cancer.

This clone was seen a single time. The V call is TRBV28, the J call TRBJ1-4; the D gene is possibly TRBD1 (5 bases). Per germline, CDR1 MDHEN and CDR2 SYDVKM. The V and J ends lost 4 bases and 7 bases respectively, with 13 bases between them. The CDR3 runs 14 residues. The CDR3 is CASSSGAGGEKLFF. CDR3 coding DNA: TGTGCCAGCAGTTCTGGGGCGGGGGGTGAAAAACTGTTTTTT.

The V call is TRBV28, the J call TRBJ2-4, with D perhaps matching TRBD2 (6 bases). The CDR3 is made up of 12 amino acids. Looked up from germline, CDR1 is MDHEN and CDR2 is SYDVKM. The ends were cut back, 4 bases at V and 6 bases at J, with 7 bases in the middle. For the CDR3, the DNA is TGTGCCAGCAGTTACGGGGGAAACATTCAGTACTTC. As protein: CASSYGGNIQYF.

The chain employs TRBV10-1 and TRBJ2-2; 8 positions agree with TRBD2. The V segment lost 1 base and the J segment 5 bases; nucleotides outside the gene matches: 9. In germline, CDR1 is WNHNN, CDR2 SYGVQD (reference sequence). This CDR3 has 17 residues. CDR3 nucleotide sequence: TGCGCCAGCAGTGAGTTGGGTACTAGCGGATTTACCGGGGAGCTGTTTTTT. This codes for CASSELGTSGFTGELFF.

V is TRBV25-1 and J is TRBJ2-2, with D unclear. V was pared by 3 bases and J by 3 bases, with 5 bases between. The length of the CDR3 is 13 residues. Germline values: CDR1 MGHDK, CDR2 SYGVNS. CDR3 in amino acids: CASSEQDTGELFF. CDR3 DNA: TGTGCCAGCAGTGAGCAGGACACCGGGGAGCTGTTTTTT.

This chain's CDR3 is CASGSQGVTGNTIYF. CDR3 nucleotides: TGTGCCAGCGGATCACAGGGAGTTACTGGAAACACCATATATTTT. The chain joins TRBV2 to TRBJ1-3, with D maybe TRBD1 (6 bases). Trimming stripped 8 bases from V and 2 bases from J, with 16 bases between. The CDR3 runs 15 residues. Germline V CDR1 and CDR2: SNHLY, FYNNEI. The full variable domain, with the rest looked up from reference TRBV2 and TRBJ1-3, is EPEVTQTPSHQVTQMGQEVILRCVPISNHLYFYWYRQILGQKVEFLVSFYNNEISEKSEIFDDQFSVERPDGSNFTLKIRSTKLEDSAMYFCASGSQGVTGNTIYFGEGSWLTVV.

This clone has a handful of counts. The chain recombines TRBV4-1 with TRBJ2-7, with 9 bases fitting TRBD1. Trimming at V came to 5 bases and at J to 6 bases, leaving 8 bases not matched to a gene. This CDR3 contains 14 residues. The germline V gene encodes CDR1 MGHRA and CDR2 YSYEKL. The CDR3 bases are TGCGCCAGCAGCACCCGGACAGGGGTGGGCGAGCAGTACTTC. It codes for CASSTRTGVGEQYF.

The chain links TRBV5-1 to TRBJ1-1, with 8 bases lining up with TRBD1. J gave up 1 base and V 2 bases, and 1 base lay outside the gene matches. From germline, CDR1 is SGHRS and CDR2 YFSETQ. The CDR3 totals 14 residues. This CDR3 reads CASSFGTGNTEAFF. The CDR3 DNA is TGCGCCAGCAGCTTCGGGACAGGGAACACTGAAGCTTTCTTT. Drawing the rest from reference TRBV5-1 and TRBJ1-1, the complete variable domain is KAGVTQTPRYLIKTRGQQVTLSCSPISGHRSVSWYQQTPGQGLQFLFEYFSETQRNKGNFPGRFSGRQFSNSRSEMNVSTLELGDSALYLCASSFGTGNTEAFFGQGTRLTVV.

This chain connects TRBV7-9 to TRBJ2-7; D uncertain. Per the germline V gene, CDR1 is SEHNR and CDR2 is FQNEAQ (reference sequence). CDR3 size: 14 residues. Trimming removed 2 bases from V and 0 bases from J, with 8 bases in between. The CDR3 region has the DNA TGTGCCAGCAGCTTATGGGCAGACTCCTACGAGCAGTACTTC. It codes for CASSLWADSYEQYF.

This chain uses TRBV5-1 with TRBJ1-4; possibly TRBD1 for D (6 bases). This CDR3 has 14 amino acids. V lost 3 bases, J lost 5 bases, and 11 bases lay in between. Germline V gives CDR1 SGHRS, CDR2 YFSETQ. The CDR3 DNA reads TGCGCCAGCAGCTCGACAGGACTCAATGAAAAACTGTTTTTT. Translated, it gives CASSSTGLNEKLFF.

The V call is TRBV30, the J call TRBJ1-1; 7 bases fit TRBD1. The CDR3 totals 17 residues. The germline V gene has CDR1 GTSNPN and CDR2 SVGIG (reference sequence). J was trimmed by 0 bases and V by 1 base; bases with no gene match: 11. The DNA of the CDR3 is TGTGCCTGGAGTGAGTGGCAGGGGGGAAGGTTGAACACTGAAGCTTTCTTT. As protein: CAWSEWQGGRLNTEAFF.

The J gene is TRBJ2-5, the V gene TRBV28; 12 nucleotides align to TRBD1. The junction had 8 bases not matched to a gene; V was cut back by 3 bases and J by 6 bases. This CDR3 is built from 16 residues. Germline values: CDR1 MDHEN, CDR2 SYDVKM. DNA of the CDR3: TGTGCCAGCAGTTTCAGTGGGACAGGGGGCCGAAAGACCCAGTACTTC. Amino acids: CASSFSGTGGRKTQYF.

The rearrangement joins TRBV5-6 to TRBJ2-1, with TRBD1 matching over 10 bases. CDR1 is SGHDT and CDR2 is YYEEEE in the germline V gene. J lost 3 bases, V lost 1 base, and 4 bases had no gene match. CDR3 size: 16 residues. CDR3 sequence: CASSLTGTGVYNEQFF. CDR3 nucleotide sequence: TGTGCCAGCAGCTTGACCGGGACAGGGGTCTACAATGAGCAGTTCTTC.

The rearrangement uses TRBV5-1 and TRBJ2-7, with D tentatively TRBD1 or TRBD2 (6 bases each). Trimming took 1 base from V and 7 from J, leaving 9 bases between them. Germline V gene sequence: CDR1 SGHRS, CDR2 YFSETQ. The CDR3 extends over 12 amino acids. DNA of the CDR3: TGCGCCAGCAGCTTGCAGGGGAGGGAGCAGTACTTC. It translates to CASSLQGREQYF.

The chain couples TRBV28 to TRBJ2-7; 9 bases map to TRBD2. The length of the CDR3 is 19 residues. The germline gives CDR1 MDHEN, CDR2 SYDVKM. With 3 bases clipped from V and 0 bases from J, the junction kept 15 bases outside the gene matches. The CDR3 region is CASSFYTPLTSGLSYEQYF. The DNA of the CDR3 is TGTGCCAGCAGTTTTTACACCCCCCTGACTAGCGGTCTCTCCTACGAGCAGTACTTC.

The CDR3 bases are TGCGCCAGCAGCCAAGTAACAGGGTATGGGGAGCTGTTTTTT. Its translation: CASSQVTGYGELFF. The V and J genes are TRBV4-1 and TRBJ2-2, with D tentatively TRBD1 (6 bases). Between the trimmed V and J ends, which lost 1 base and 8 bases, there was a span of 11 bases. The germline V gene encodes CDR1 MGHRA and CDR2 YSYEKL. CDR3 size: 14 residues.

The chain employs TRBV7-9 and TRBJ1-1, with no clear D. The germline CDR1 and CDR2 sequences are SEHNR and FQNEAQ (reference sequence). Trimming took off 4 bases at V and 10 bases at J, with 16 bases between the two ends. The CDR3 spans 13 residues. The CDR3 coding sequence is TGTGCCAGCAGCTGGGAACGGCGACCGGGAGCTTTCTTT. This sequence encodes CASSWERRPGAFF.

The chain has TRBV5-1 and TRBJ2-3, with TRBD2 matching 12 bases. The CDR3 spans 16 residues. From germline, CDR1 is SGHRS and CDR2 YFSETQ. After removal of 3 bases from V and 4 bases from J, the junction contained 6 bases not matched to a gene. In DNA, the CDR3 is TGCGCCAGCAGCTCCCTGACTAGCGGGAGTGCAGATACGCAGTATTTT. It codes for CASSSLTSGSADTQYF.

The CDR3 sequence is CASSPRGLLAGDPGANVLTF. CDR3 bases: TGTGCCAGCAGCCCCCGCGGGTTACTAGCGGGAGACCCTGGGGCCAACGTCCTGACTTTC. V is TRBV9 and J is TRBJ2-6; 11 positions agree with TRBD2. This CDR3 has 20 residues. The V segment lost 4 bases and the J segment 2 bases; nucleotides outside the gene matches: 14. The germline V gene has CDR1 SGDLS and CDR2 YYNGEE.

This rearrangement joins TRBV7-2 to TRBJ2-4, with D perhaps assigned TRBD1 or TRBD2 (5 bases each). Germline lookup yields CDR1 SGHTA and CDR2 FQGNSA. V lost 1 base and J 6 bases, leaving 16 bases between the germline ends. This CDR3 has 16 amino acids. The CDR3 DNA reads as TGTGCCAGCAGCTTAGGTTCGGGGCAGGTGCGAAACATTCAGTACTTC. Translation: CASSLGSGQVRNIQYF.

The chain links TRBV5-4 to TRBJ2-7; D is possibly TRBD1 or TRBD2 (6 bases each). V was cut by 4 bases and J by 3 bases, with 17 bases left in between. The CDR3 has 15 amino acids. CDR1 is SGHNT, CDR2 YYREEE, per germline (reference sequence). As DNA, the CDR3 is TGTGCCAGCAGCGACGGACCAAGGGGGGTCTACGAGCAGTACTTC. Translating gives CASSDGPRGVYEQYF. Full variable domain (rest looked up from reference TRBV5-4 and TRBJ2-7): ETGVTQSPTHLIKTRGQQVTLRCSSQSGHNTVSWYQQALGQGPQFIFQYYREEENGRGNFPPRFSGLQFPNYSSELNVNALELDDSALYLCASSDGPRGVYEQYFGPGTRLTVT.

CDR3: CASSHQTSGRALGETQYF. CDR3 sequence (DNA): TGCGCCAGCAGTCATCAGACTAGCGGGAGGGCCCTCGGGGAGACCCAGTACTTC. This rearrangement joins TRBV23-1 to TRBJ2-5; 14 bases agree with TRBD2. TRBV23-1 is sorted into the ORF group, with uncertain function. CDR3 length: 18 residues. V dropped 3 bases and J dropped 5; count of bases not matched to a gene: 11.

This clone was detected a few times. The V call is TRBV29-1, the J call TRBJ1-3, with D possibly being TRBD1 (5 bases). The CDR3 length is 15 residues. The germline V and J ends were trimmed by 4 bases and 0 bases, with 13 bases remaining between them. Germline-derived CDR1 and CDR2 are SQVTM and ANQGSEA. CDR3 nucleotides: TGCAGCGTTGTCCAGGGTTCAAACTCTGGAAACACCATATATTTT. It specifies CSVVQGSNSGNTIYF.

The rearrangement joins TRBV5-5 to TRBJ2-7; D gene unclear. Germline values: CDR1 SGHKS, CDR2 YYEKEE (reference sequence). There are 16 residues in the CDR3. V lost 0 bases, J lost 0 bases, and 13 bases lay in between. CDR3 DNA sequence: TGTGCCAGCAGCTTGGATCAGGTCTCGTTCTCCTACGAGCAGTACTTC. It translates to CASSLDQVSFSYEQYF.

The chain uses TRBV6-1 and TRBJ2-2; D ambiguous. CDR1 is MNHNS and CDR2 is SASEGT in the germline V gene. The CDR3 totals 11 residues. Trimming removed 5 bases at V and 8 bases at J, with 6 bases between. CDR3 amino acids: CASSRRGELFF. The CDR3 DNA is TGTGCCAGCAGTCGAAGGGGGGAGCTGTTTTTT.

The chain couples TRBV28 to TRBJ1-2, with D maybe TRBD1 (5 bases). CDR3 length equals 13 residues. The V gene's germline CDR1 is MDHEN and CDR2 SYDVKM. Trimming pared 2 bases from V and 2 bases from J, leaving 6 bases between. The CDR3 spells CASSLDRNYGYTF. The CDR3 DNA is TGTGCCAGCAGTTTAGACAGAAACTATGGCTACACCTTC.

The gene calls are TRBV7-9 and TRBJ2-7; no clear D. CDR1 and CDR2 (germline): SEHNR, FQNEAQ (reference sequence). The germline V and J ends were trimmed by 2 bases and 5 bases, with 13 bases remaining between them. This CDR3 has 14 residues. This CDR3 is CASSLIMGPHEQYF. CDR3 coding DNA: TGTGCCAGCAGCTTAATAATGGGTCCCCACGAGCAGTACTTC.

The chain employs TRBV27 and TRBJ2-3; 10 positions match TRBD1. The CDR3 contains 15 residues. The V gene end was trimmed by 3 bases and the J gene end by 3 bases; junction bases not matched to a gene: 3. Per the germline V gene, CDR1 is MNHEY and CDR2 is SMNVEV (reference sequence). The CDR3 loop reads CASSLGQGWTDTQYF. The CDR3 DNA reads TGTGCCAGCAGTTTGGGACAGGGGTGGACAGATACGCAGTATTTT.

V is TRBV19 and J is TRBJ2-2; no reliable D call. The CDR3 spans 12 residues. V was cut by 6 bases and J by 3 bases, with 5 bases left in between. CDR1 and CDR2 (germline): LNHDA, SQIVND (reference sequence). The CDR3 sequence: CASRGYTGELFF. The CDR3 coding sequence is TGTGCCAGTAGAGGGTACACCGGGGAGCTGTTTTTT.

CDR3 sequence (DNA): TGCGCCAGCAGCTCTTTTAGCGGGATTAGCACAGATACGCAGTATTTT. Translation: CASSSFSGISTDTQYF. The chain has TRBV5-1 and TRBJ2-3, with TRBD2 identical over 8 bases. Germline-derived CDR1 and CDR2 are SGHRS and YFSETQ. Trimming cost V 3 bases and J 0 bases; bases outside gene matches: 6. This CDR3 comprises 16 residues. The full variable domain, completed using reference TRBV5-1 and TRBJ2-3, is KAGVTQTPRYLIKTRGQQVTLSCSPISGHRSVSWYQQTPGQGLQFLFEYFSETQRNKGNFPGRFSGRQFSNSRSEMNVSTLELGDSALYLCASSSFSGISTDTQYFGPGTRLTVL.

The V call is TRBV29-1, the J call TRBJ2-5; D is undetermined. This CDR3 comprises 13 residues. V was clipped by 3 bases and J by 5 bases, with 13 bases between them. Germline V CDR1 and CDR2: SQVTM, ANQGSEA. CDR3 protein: CSVDYRLRETQYF. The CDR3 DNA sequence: TGCAGCGTTGACTACAGATTACGGGAGACCCAGTACTTC.

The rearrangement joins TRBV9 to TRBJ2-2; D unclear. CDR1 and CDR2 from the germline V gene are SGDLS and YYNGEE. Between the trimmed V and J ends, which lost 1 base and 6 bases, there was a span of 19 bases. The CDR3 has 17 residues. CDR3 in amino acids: CASSVTPSGQGSGELFF. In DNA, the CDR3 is TGTGCCAGCAGCGTAACCCCGTCCGGTCAAGGGTCCGGGGAGCTGTTTTTT.

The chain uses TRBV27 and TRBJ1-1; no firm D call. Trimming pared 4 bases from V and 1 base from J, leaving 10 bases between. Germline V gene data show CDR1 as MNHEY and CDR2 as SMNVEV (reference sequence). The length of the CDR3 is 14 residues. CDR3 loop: CASSSPGWNTEAFF. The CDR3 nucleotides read TGTGCCAGCAGTTCTCCAGGATGGAACACTGAAGCTTTCTTT.